These T cell receptor beta chains were read from a single sample in a study of blood T cell repertoires in COVID-19. Clones were read by immunoSEQ multiplex PCR, and TCRdb kept only the in-frame ones, dropping some. The sample records some 250,000 clones, 60% to 75% being singletons. Sequencing was done on a sample of peripheral blood. These receptors originate from a woman older than 75 with acute or convalescent COVID-19. CDR3s include the opening cysteine and the closing phenylalanine or tryptophan. A D gene is named only where the DNA matches it firmly. The size field is filled for only some rows; it gives once, few, many or a size class.

v_gene: TRBV2
abundance: NA
d_gene: TRBD2
j_gene: TRBJ2-2
CDR3nt: TGTGCCAGCAGTGTAGGGACTAGCGGGAAGAACACCGGGGAGCTGTTTTTT
CDR3aa: CASSVGTSGKNTGELFF

v_gene: TRBV5-1
abundance: NA
d_gene: TRBD2
j_gene: TRBJ2-1
CDR3nt: TGCGCCAGCAGCGAGTATTGGACGGATAGCGGGAGGAATAATGAGCAGTTCTTC
CDR3aa: CASSEYWTDSGRNNEQFF

v_gene: TRBV6-5
abundance: NA
d_gene: NA
j_gene: TRBJ1-2
CDR3nt: TGTGCCAGCCAGGGAAATGAAAACTATGGCTACACCTTC
CDR3aa: CASQGNENYGYTF

v_gene: TRBV6-2/TRBV6-3
abundance: few
d_gene: NA
j_gene: TRBJ2-7
CDR3nt: TGTGCCAGCAGTTACGGGGGCCTCAGCTCCTACGAGCAGTACTTC
CDR3aa: CASSYGGLSSYEQYF

v_gene: TRBV3-1/TRBV3-2
abundance: NA
d_gene: TRBD2
j_gene: TRBJ2-1
CDR3nt: TGTGCCAGCAGCCAAGTCAACCCCGGGACTACCTACCCTTACAATGAGCAGTTCTTC
CDR3aa: CASSQVNPGTTYPYNEQFF

v_gene: TRBV29-1
abundance: NA
d_gene: NA
j_gene: TRBJ2-7
CDR3nt: TGCAGCGTTAGGTGGAGGACCGCCTACGAGCAGTACTTC
CDR3aa: CSVRWRTAYEQYF

v_gene: TRBV9
abundance: NA
d_gene: TRBD1
j_gene: TRBJ1-1
CDR3nt: TGTGCCAGCAGCGGACGCACAGGGGCAGGAACTGAAGCTTTCTTT
CDR3aa: CASSGRTGAGTEAFF

v_gene: TRBV4-3
abundance: NA
d_gene: NA
j_gene: TRBJ1-6
CDR3nt: TGCGCCAGCAGCCAGAATACCAGGGGAATTATATCACCCCTCCACTTT
CDR3aa: CASSQNTRGIISPLHF

v_gene: TRBV7-9
abundance: NA
d_gene: TRBD1
j_gene: TRBJ2-1
CDR3nt: TGTGCCAGCAGCTTTTGGACAGGGTATGGAAATGAGCAGTTCTTC
CDR3aa: CASSFWTGYGNEQFF

v_gene: TRBV7-9
abundance: few
d_gene: TRBD1
j_gene: TRBJ1-5
CDR3nt: TGTGCCAGCAGCACCGGGACAGGGAACCAGCCCCAGCATTTT
CDR3aa: CASSTGTGNQPQHF

v_gene: TRBV5-4
abundance: NA
d_gene: NA
j_gene: TRBJ2-3
CDR3nt: TGTGCCAGCAGCAGACAGGGTGGAGGGGATACGCAGTATTTT
CDR3aa: CASSRQGGGDTQYF

v_gene: TRBV2
abundance: once
d_gene: NA
j_gene: TRBJ1-1
CDR3nt: TGTGCCAGCAGGATGGACAGAAACACTGAAGCTTTCTTT
CDR3aa: CASRMDRNTEAFF

v_gene: TRBV18
abundance: NA
d_gene: NA
j_gene: TRBJ1-1
CDR3nt: TGTGCCAGCTCACCGTCGACAGGTTTGAACACTGAAGCTTTCTTT
CDR3aa: CASSPSTGLNTEAFF

v_gene: TRBV6-6
abundance: NA
d_gene: TRBD1
j_gene: TRBJ1-2
CDR3nt: TGTGCCAGCAGCCCACAGGGGGTTCAGGGCTATGGCTACACCTTC
CDR3aa: CASSPQGVQGYGYTF

v_gene: TRBV28
abundance: NA
d_gene: NA
j_gene: TRBJ2-1
CDR3nt: TGTGCCAGCAGTTTCGCCGGGTCCTACAATGAGCAGTTCTTC
CDR3aa: CASSFAGSYNEQFF

v_gene: TRBV7-2
abundance: NA
d_gene: TRBD2
j_gene: TRBJ2-7
CDR3nt: TGTGCCAGCAGCTTGGCCGGGACTAGCGCCTCCTACGAGCAGTACTTC
CDR3aa: CASSLAGTSASYEQYF

v_gene: TRBV11-2
abundance: NA
d_gene: TRBD2
j_gene: TRBJ2-3
CDR3nt: TGTGCCAGCAGCTTACGCGGGAGGGCGGGAGATACGCAGTATTTT
CDR3aa: CASSLRGRAGDTQYF

v_gene: TRBV19
abundance: NA
d_gene: NA
j_gene: TRBJ1-5
CDR3nt: TGTGCCAGTAGTGTATGGTTGAGACAGGTGCAAAATCAGCCCCAGCATTTT
CDR3aa: CASSVWLRQVQNQPQHF

v_gene: TRBV2
abundance: NA
d_gene: TRBD2
j_gene: TRBJ2-1
CDR3nt: TGTGCCAGCAGTGCCGAGCGGGAGACCTACAATGAGCAGTTCTTC
CDR3aa: CASSAERETYNEQFF

v_gene: TRBV28
abundance: NA
d_gene: TRBD2
j_gene: TRBJ2-4
CDR3nt: TGTGCCAGCAGAGGCCCGGGGGGAAAAAACATTCAGTACTTC
CDR3aa: CASRGPGGKNIQYF

v_gene: TRBV20-1
abundance: NA
d_gene: NA
j_gene: TRBJ1-2
CDR3nt: TGCAGTGCCGCGGGACGAGGGGGCTACACCTTC
CDR3aa: CSAAGRGGYTF

v_gene: TRBV20-1
abundance: NA
d_gene: TRBD1
j_gene: TRBJ2-3
CDR3nt: TGCAGTGCTCGTGGCCGGGACAGATTCACAGATACGCAGTATTTT
CDR3aa: CSARGRDRFTDTQYF

v_gene: TRBV5-1
abundance: NA
d_gene: TRBD1
j_gene: TRBJ1-2
CDR3nt: TGCGCCAGCAGCTTGGGGACAGGGCTCGACTATGGCTACACCTTC
CDR3aa: CASSLGTGLDYGYTF

v_gene: TRBV19
abundance: NA
d_gene: NA
j_gene: TRBJ2-3
CDR3nt: TGTGCCAGTAGTTTGAGACATTCTTCACAACCCAATACGCAGTATTTT
CDR3aa: CASSLRHSSQPNTQYF